This paragraph reports one T cell receptor beta chain. Its antigen is still unknown. This specimen comes from a study of PD-L1 blockade in urothelial cancer. Overall study context: Before enrollment, 0 to 3 chemotherapy regimens had been given to patients.

The table came from immunoSEQ multiplex PCR; TCRdb's copy has only in-frame clones and leaves some out. This sample has under 55,000 clones, with under 90% found just once. V lost 6 bases, J lost 0 bases, and 9 bases lay in between. Germline-derived CDR1 and CDR2 are MDHEN and SYDVKM. This CDR3 has 15 amino acids. Study-level findings and limits: Survival was better when pretreatment blood TCR clonality fell below the median.

Described time point: pretreatment peripheral blood. The source was PBMCs, collected around atezolizumab (anti-PD-L1) treatment. The source is a man aged 65-85 years with urothelial cancer. The chain joins TRBV28 to TRBJ2-6; D might be TRBD2 (6 bases). The CDR3 DNA reads as TGTGCCAGCAGGGGGGGAAGCTCTGGGGCCAACGTCCTGACTTTC. Amino acids: CASRGGSSGANVLTF.